Sequencing of this TCR beta chain was carried out in a study of blood T cell repertoires in COVID-19. The J segment lost 1 base and the V segment lost 6 bases, leaving 5 bases of the junction unmatched. Per the germline V gene, CDR1 is MNHEY and CDR2 is SVGAGI. The CDR3 has 14 residues. Per the authors' pipeline: Using reference gene primer amplification, nucleated cell counts were estimated. Produced via immunoSEQ multiplex PCR; TCRdb's table is partial and in-frame only. V and J calls and clone size are those listed in that table; D and trimming were worked out from the DNA. The sample yields some 96,000 clones, approximately 82% seen once.

Input material: peripheral blood. This rearrangement joins TRBV6-5 to TRBJ1-1, with 7 bases lining up with TRBD1. The sequence came from a human donor in a cohort sampled during active COVID-19. The CDR3 nucleotides are TGTGCCAGCAGAAGGACAGGACGGAACACTGAAGCTTTCTTT. Encoded protein: CASRRTGRNTEAFF.